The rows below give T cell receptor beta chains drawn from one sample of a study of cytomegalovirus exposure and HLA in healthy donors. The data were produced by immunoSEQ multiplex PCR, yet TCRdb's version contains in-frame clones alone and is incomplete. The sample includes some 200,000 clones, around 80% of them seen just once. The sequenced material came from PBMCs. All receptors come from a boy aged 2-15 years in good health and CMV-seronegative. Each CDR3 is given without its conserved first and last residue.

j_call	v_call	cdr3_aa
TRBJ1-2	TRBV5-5	ASSLTGTGGNYGYT
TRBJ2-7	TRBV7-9	ASSLEAGGPYEQY
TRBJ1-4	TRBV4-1	ASSQVITGLEKLF
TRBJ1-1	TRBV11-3	ASSLDRGNTEAF
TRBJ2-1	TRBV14	ASSQTSVYNEQF
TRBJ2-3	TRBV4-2	ASSQGADTDTQY
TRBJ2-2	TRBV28	ASRKGRYTGELF
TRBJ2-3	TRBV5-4	ASTAGGHPTDTQY
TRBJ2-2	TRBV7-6	ASSLASAAGGYSGELF
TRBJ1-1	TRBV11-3	ASSQCWTVNTEAF
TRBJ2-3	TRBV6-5	ASSNQGSTDTQY
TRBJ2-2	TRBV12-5	ASGPYSGTGELF
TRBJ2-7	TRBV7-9	ASSLVAGTYEQY
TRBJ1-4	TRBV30	AWSVGTAEKLF
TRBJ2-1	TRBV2	ASSEWTSGRSNEQF
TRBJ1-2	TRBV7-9	ASSLKNWGYT
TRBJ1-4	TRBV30	AWTGGDEKLF
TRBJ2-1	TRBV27	ASSFNSVDEQF
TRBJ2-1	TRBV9	ASSVGQGSYNEQF
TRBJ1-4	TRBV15	ATSRDRQGSREKLF
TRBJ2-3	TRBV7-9	ASRNPDIWGADTQY
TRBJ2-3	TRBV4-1	ASSQDSSPPDTQY
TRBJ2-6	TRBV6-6	ASIQRATSGANVLT
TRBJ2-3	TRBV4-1	ASSQAGGGDTQY
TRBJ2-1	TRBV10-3	AISESGGFHEQF
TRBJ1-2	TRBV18	ASSPPIGNYGYT
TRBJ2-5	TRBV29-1	SVEVNREETQY
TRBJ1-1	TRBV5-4	ASSLVRNSEAF
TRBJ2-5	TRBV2	ASTLRQTQETQY
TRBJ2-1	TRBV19	ASSIGEGLAFNEQF
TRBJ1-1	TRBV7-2	ASSLWGQTGMVNTEAF
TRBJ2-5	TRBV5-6	ASSPGLAGEQETQY
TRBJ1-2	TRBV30	AWNRKGYT
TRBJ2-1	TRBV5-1	ASSSGLVDEQF
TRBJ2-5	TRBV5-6	ASSLVSSGGETQY
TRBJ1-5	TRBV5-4	ASSKQGAGQPQH
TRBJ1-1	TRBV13	ASSLGQGDTEAF
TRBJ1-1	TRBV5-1	ASSLRRDTEAF
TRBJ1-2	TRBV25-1	ASEGQLPYGYT
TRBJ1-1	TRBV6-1	ASSEFQGLNTEAF
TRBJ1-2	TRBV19	ASSIGQGAGGYT
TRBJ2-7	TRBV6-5	ASSPRLVLIEQY
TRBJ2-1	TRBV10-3	AISGREFDEQF
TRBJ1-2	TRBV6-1	ASSEGANYGYT
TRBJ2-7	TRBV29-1	SVPGTGIPEQY
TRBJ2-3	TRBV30	AWRGLAATDTQY
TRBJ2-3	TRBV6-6	ASSPTETSTDTQY
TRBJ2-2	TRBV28	ASTPLGTGNTGELF
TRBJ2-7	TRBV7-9	ASSFEQGPYEQY
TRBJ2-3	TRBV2	ASIGTVDSTDTQY
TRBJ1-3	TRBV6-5	ASQQGRSGNTIY
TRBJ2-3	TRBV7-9	ASPPGGDPLTDTQY
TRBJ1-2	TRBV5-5	ASSPAGTGGYT
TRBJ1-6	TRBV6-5	ASSYSQANSPLH
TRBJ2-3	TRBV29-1	SADRDGDTQY
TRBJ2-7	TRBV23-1	ASSRPSLSYEQY
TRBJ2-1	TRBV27	ASSLSGHREQF
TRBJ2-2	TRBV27	ASSSTSWGPAGELF
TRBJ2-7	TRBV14	ASRPSGGSYEQY